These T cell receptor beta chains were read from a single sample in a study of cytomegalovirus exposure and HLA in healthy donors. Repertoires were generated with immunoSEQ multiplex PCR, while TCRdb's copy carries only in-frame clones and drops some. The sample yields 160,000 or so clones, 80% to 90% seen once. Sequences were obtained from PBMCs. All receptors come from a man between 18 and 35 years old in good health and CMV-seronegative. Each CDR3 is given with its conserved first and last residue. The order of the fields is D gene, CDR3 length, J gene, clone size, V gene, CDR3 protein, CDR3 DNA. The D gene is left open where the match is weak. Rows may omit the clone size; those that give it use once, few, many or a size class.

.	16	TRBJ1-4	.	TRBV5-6	CASSSRTDPTNEKLFF	TGTGCCAGCAGCTCCAGGACAGACCCAACTAATGAAAAACTGTTTTTT
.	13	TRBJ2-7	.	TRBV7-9	CASSNRENYEQYF	TGTGCCAGCAGCAACAGGGAAAACTACGAGCAGTACTTC
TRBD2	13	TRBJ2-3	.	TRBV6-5	CASRPSGGDTQYF	TGTGCCAGCAGGCCTAGCGGGGGAGATACGCAGTATTTT
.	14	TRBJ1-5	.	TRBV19	CASSMPGSNQPQHF	TGTGCCAGTAGTATGCCGGGGAGCAATCAGCCCCAGCATTTT
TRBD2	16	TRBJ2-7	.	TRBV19	CASRDRTSGREYEQYF	TGTGCCAGCCGGGACAGAACTAGCGGGAGAGAGTACGAGCAGTACTTC
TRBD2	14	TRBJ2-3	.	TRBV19	CASTRERGTDTQYF	TGTGCCAGTACGCGGGAGCGGGGCACAGATACGCAGTATTTT
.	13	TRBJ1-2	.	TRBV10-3	CAISEQSNYGYTF	TGTGCCATCAGTGAACAGTCTAACTATGGCTACACCTTC
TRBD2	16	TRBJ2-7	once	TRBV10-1	CASSESLLAGSGEQYF	TGCGCCAGCAGTGAGTCGTTATTAGCGGGATCGGGCGAGCAGTACTTC
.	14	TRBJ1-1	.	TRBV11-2	CASSQQGGYTEAFF	TGTGCCAGCAGCCAACAGGGTGGTTACACTGAAGCTTTCTTT
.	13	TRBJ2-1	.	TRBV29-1	CSVEGQGYNEQFF	TGCAGCGTTGAAGGGCAGGGATACAATGAGCAGTTCTTC
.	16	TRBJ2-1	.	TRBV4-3	CASSQDGGGRGNEQFF	TGCGCCAGCAGCCAAGATGGGGGGGGCCGGGGCAATGAGCAGTTCTTC
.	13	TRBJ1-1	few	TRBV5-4	CASTFTGNTEAFF	TGTGCCAGCACCTTCACAGGGAACACTGAAGCTTTCTTT
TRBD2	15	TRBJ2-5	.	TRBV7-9	CASSPASGSQETQYF	TGTGCCAGCAGCCCAGCTAGCGGGAGTCAGGAGACCCAGTACTTC
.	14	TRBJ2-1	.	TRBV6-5	CASSSHRADNEQFF	TGTGCCAGCAGTTCCCACAGGGCAGACAATGAGCAGTTCTTC
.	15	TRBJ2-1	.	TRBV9	CASSDVGAGYNEQFF	TGTGCCAGCAGCGACGTGGGGGCCGGTTACAATGAGCAGTTCTTC
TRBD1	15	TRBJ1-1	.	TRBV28	CASSWGDRGPTEAFF	TGTGCCAGCTCCTGGGGGGACAGGGGGCCCACTGAAGCTTTCTTT
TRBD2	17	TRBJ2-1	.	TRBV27	CASRTFKRGGLDNEQFF	TGTGCCAGCAGGACCTTCAAGCGGGGGGGACTGGACAATGAGCAGTTCTTC
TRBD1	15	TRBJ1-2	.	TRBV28	CASSPSGQGYWGYTF	TGTGCCAGCAGCCCCTCGGGACAGGGGTATTGGGGCTACACCTTC
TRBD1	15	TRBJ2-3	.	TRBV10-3	CAISERDRETDTQYF	TGTGCCATCAGTGAGCGGGACAGGGAAACAGATACGCAGTATTTT
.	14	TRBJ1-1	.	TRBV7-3	CASSPLGGGTEAFF	TGTGCCAGCAGCCCCCTTGGGGGCGGAACTGAAGCTTTCTTT
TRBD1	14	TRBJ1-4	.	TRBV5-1	CASSSGGPNEKLFF	TGCGCCAGCAGCTCAGGGGGGCCTAATGAAAAACTGTTTTTT
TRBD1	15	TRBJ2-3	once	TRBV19	CASSISPGQQDTQYF	TGTGCCAGTAGTATATCGCCGGGACAGCAGGATACGCAGTATTTT
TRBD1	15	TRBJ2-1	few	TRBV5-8	CASSEDRVRDNEQFF	TGTGCCAGCAGCGAGGACAGGGTTCGAGACAATGAGCAGTTCTTC
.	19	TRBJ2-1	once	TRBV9	CASSIGGGGATREYNEQFF	TGTGCCAGCAGCATAGGGGGTGGGGGGGCTACGAGAGAATACAATGAGCAGTTCTTC
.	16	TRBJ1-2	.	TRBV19	CASSIDLSGQYYGYTF	TGTGCCAGTAGTATAGATCTCAGCGGACAGTACTATGGCTACACCTTC
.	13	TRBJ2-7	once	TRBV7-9	CASTPGGPYEQYF	TGTGCCAGCACCCCCGGTGGGCCTTACGAGCAGTACTTC
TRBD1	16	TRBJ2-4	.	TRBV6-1	CASSEQGAQAKNIQYF	TGTGCCAGCAGTGAGCAGGGGGCGCAAGCCAAAAACATTCAGTACTTC
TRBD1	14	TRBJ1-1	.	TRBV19	CASRGGVMNTEAFF	TGTGCCAGTAGAGGGGGCGTCATGAACACTGAAGCTTTCTTT
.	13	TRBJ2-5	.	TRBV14	CASSQVLEETQYF	TGTGCCAGCAGCCAAGTACTTGAGGAGACCCAGTACTTC
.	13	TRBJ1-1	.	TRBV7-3	CASSLQPGGEAFF	TGTGCCAGCTCCTTACAACCCGGCGGTGAAGCTTTCTTT
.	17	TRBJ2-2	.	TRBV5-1	CASSLAGRGVDTGELFF	TGCGCCAGCAGCTTGGCCGGCAGGGGAGTCGACACCGGGGAGCTGTTTTTT
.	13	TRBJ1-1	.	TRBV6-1	CAGGSQMNTEAFF	TGTGCCGGCGGGTCACAGATGAACACTGAAGCTTTCTTT